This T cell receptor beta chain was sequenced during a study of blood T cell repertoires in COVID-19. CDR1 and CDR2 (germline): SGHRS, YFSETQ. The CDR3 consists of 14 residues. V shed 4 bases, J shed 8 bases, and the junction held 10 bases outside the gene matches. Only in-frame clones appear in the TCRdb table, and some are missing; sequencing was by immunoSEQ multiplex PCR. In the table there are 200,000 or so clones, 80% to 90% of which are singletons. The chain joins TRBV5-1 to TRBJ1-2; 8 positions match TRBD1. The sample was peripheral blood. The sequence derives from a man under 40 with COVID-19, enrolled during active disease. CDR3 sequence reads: CASSRTGHSVGYTF. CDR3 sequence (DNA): TGCGCCAGCAGCCGGACAGGGCACTCGGTAGGCTACACCTTC.